Here is one TCR beta chain with its context. The antigen is not known. Primers: 60 Vbeta forward and 13 Jbeta reverse. Per the authors' pipeline: Roughly 11 million shared chains were among the roughly 78 million unique TCR beta chains that a later analysis counted. Measured with immunoSEQ multiplex PCR; TCRdb has only the in-frame clones, and not every one. V and J calls and clone size are copied from that table; D and trimming were computed from the DNA. The table lists 100,000 to 150,000 clones, more than 75% of them singletons. The source of the sample is a study of cytomegalovirus exposure and HLA in healthy donors. Study conclusions and caveats: Later analysis suggested links between common viral pathogens and several top significant clusters. CMV antigen specificity was confirmed in vitro for three CMV-associated chains.

The CDR3 sequence is 14 residues long. In germline, CDR1 is SEHNR, CDR2 FQNEAQ (reference sequence). Trimming removed 5 bases from V and 3 bases from J; junction bases left unmatched: 1. The chain joins TRBV7-9 to TRBJ2-5, with 12 bases aligning to TRBD2. The sequencing input was PBMCs. The receptor comes from a woman between 25 and 40 years old in good health and CMV-seronegative. CDR3 in amino acids: CASSASGREETQYF. DNA for the CDR3: TGTGCCAGCAGCGCTAGCGGGAGGGAAGAGACCCAGTACTTC.